The T cell receptor beta chain described here comes from a study of blood T cell repertoires in COVID-19 (dated by TCRdb to between 2020 and 2021). For the wider study: Samples covering the acute and convalescent phases of COVID-19 were provided by collaborators in the United States, Italy and Spain. The material from the prospective study consisted of cDNA or gDNA derived from T cells, B-cell-depleted T cells, or PBMCs. Deeply sampled blood TCRbeta repertoires from subjects exposed to, actively infected with, or recovered from COVID-19 were included in the dataset. The repertoires were released in a freely available public database intended as a resource for research on the immune response to SARS-CoV-2. Samples came from the ongoing ImmuneRACE study (first 160 participants) plus 1,254 subjects from 6 global collaborators. A de-identified subject ID, COVID-19 status, age in years and sex were almost always included in the sample metadata. Where available, HLA class I and class II types were taken from metadata supplied by the sample provider and were not determined by assay-based typing. The paper as a whole reports these results and caveats: Clinical and demographic metadata were provided uncurated, with the amount varying by source and participant.

Collaborating institutions collected whole blood in K2EDTA tubes following their own protocols. For TCRbeta analysis, collaborator samples were shipped as frozen whole blood, as isolated PBMCs, or as DNA extracted from either sample type. The CDR3 starts with the cysteine, ends with the phenylalanine, and has 15 residues. Left in the record is the CDR3 DNA by itself, 45 bases read in frame from the first base. V loses 0 bases of germline sequence and J loses 9 bases, and the interval between the two ends is 15 bases. The germline V gene (reference sequence) provides CDR1 LNHNV and CDR2 YYDKDF. The immunoSEQ Assay, a bias-controlled multiplex PCR, was used to amplify TCRbeta CDR3 regions from genomic DNA. The study's processing was this. Within the assay, amplification of reference gene primers was used to estimate how many nucleated cells each sample contained. Sequence reads were collapsed and filtered to measure the absolute abundance of every unique TCRbeta CDR3 rearrangement. Productive Simpson clonality was computed per sample as the square root of Simpson's diversity index over productive rearrangements. Sourced from immuneACCESS, this table was stored by TCRdb with only in-frame sequences that have V and J called. A share of the clones is absent; for the studies checked, an unresolved V gene accounts for under half, and the remainder has no known explanation. The V and J calls and clone size are taken from that table; D and trimming were inferred from the DNA. This sample lists some 260,000 clones; 82% were detected once. The top ten hold 3.1% of the sample.

A word on this clone: Its antigen remains undetermined. No clone much larger than this one lies a single base away; base qualities are absent.

The V gene is TRBV15 and the J gene is TRBJ1-5; a weak D assignment points to TRBD1 (6 bases agree). This TCR was recovered from a woman under 30 with acute or convalescent COVID-19. Sequenced sample: peripheral blood. This receptor has the CDR3 CATSRDLGGPGPQHF. The nucleotide sequence is given as TGTGCCACCAGCAGAGATCTGGGGGGGCCCGGGCCCCAGCATTTT.